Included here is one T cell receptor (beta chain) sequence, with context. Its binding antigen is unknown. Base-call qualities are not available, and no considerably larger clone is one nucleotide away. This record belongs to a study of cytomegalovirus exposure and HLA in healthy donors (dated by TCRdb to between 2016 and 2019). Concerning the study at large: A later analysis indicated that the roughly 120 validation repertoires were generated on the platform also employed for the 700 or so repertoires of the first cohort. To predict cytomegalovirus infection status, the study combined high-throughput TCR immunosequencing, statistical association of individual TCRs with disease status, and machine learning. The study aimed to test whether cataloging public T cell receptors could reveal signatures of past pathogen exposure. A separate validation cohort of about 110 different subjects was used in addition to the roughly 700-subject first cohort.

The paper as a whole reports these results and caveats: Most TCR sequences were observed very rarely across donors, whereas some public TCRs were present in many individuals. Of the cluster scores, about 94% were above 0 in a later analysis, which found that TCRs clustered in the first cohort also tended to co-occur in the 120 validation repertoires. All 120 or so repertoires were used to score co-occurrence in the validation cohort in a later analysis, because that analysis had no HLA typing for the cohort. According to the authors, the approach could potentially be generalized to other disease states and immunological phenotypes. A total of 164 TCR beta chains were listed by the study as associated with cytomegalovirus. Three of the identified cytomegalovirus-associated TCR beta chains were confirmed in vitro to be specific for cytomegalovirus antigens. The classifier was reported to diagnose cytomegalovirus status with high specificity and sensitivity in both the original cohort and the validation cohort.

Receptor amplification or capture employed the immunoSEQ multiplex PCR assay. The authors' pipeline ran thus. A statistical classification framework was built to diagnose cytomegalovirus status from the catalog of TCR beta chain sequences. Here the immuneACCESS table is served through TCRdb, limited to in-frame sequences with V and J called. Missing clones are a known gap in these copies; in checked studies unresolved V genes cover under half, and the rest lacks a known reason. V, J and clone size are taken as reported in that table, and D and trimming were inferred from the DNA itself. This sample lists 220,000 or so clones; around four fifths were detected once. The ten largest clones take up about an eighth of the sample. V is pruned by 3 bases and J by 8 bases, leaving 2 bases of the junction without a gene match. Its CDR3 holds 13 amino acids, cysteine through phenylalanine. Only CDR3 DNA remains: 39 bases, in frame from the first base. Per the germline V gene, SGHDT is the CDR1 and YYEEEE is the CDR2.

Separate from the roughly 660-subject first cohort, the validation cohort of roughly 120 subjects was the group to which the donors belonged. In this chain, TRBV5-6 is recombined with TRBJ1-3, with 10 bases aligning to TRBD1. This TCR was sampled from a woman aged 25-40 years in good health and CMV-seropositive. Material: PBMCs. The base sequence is TGTGCCAGCAGCTCGGGACAGGGGTACACCATATATTTT. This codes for CASSSGQGYTIYF.